These 8 T cell receptor beta chains share one sample of origin, sequenced in a study of T cells after yellow fever vaccination. MiXCR, applied by TCRdb to the 5' RACE reads, yields one record per CDR3 protein. The sample includes under 700,000 distinct CDR3 sequences, about a sixth seen only once; the top ten take approximately 15%. Source: PBMCs, taken around 5 days after the first yellow fever vaccination. These receptors originate from a man between 18 and 35 years old who received the YFV17D yellow fever vaccine.

This clonotype occurred a few times. The chain joins TRBV19 to TRBJ1-2; D is uncertain. In germline, CDR1 is LNHDA, CDR2 SQIVND (reference sequence). The CDR3 is 13 residues long. The V gene lost 10 bases and the J gene lost 4 bases, with 16 bases spanning the gap. The CDR3 loop is CATRPGQSYGYTF. CDR3 in DNA: TGTGCCACGCGGCCCGGGCAGAGCTATGGCTACACCTTC. The variable domain in full, with the rest retrieved from reference TRBV19 and TRBJ1-2, is DGGITQSPKYLFRKEGQNVTLSCEQNLNHDAMYWYRQDPGQGLRLIYYSQIVNDFQKGDIAEGYSVSREKKESFPLTVTSAQKNPTAFYLCATRPGQSYGYTFGSGTRLTVV.

This clonotype was seen repeatedly, ten times or more. This sequence joins TRBV7-9 and TRBJ1-1; D is uncertain. V was trimmed by 5 bases and J by 6 bases, leaving 10 bases between them. This CDR3 has 12 amino acids. CDR1 and CDR2 (germline): SEHNR, FQNEAQ (reference sequence). The CDR3: CASSPWAAEAFF. The CDR3 DNA follows: TGTGCCAGCAGCCCATGGGCAGCTGAAGCTTTCTTT. Full variable domain (remainder filled in from reference TRBV7-9 and TRBJ1-1): DTGVSQNPRHKITKRGQNVTFRCDPISEHNRLYWYRQTLGQGPEFLTYFQNEAQLEKSRLLSDRFSAERPKGSFSTLEIQRTEQGDSAMYLCASSPWAAEAFFGQGTRLTVV.

A few counts support this clonotype. The chain recombines TRBV7-8 with TRBJ2-1, with TRBD1 matching 10 bases. CDR3 length equals 15 residues. Trimming at V came to 5 bases and at J to 7 bases, leaving 8 bases not matched to a gene. Per germline, CDR1 SGHVS and CDR2 FQNEAQ. CDR3 DNA sequence: TGTGCCAGCAGCCCGGGGACAGGGGTTGCAAATGAGCAGTTCTTC. Translating it yields CASSPGTGVANEQFF. Using reference TRBV7-8 and TRBJ2-1 for the parts outside the CDR3, the full variable domain is GAGVSQSPRYKVAKRGQDVALRCDPISGHVSLFWYQQALGQGPEFLTYFQNEAQLDKSGLPSDRFFAERPEGSVSTLKIQRTQQEDSAVYLCASSPGTGVANEQFFGPGTRLTVL.

This clonotype was recorded a few times. V is TRBV3-1 and J is TRBJ1-5, with D maybe TRBD1 (5 bases). From germline, CDR1 is LGHDT and CDR2 YNNKEL (reference sequence). This CDR3 comprises 14 residues. The ends were cut back, 1 base at V and 5 bases at J, with 9 bases in the middle. CDR3 nucleotides: TGTGCCAGCAGCCAAGGCAGGGTTGATCAGCCCCAGCATTTT. Amino acids: CASSQGRVDQPQHF.

This clonotype was observed a handful of times. The V gene is TRBV7-2, the J gene TRBJ2-5, with 9 positions matching TRBD1. The junction had 15 bases not matched to a gene; V was cut back by 5 bases and J by 5 bases. Per germline, CDR1 SGHTA and CDR2 FQGNSA. The CDR3 consists of 17 residues. CDR3 protein: CASSPILGDREMETQYF. CDR3 bases: TGTGCCAGCAGCCCTATATTGGGGGACAGGGAGATGGAGACCCAGTACTTC.

The chain carries TRBV14 and TRBJ2-3, with D unclear. CDR1 is SGHDN, CDR2 FVKESK, per germline. The CDR3 consists of 17 residues. The germline V and J ends were trimmed by 1 base and 3 bases, with 17 bases remaining between them. The CDR3 reads CASSQARTELRTDTQYF. In DNA form, the CDR3 reads TGTGCCAGCAGCCAAGCCCGGACGGAGTTAAGAACAGATACGCAGTATTTT. Together with reference TRBV14 and TRBJ2-3, the CDR3 gives the full variable domain: EAGVTQFPSHSVIEKGQTVTLRCDPISGHDNLYWYRRVMGKEIKFLLHFVKESKQDESGMPNNRFLAERTGGTYSTLKVQPAELEDSGVYFCASSQARTELRTDTQYFGPGTRLTVL.

This clonotype was observed a few times. The gene calls are TRBV11-1 and TRBJ2-6, with D unclear. Per germline, CDR1 SGHAT and CDR2 FQDESV (reference sequence). This CDR3 region has 18 residues. With 4 bases removed from V and 0 bases from J, the gap between germline ends came to 16 bases. DNA of the CDR3: TGTGCCAGCAGCTCGGGTGTAAGGGCCCTCTCTGGGGCCAACGTCCTGACTTTC. It specifies CASSSGVRALSGANVLTF.

This clonotype was counted between two and nine times. V is TRBV6-5 and J is TRBJ1-5; D remains ambiguous. The CDR3 is made up of 14 amino acids. V was clipped by 7 bases and J by 0 bases, with 10 bases between them. Per germline, CDR1 MNHEY and CDR2 SVGAGI. The CDR3 spells CASNSVHSNQPQHF. The CDR3 bases are TGTGCCAGCAATTCAGTTCATAGCAATCAGCCCCAGCATTTT.